The present entry profiles one TCR beta chain with its context. Trimming took off 10 bases at V and 5 bases at J, with 18 bases between the two ends. The CDR3 runs 14 residues. CDR1 ENHRY and CDR2 SYGVKD come from the germline V gene. The record originates from a study of blood T cell repertoires in COVID-19. Study-level information: Samples came from the United States, Italy and Spain, spanning acute and convalescent COVID-19. Sample material is recorded as cDNA or gDNA derived from T cells, B-cell-depleted T cells, or PBMCs.

Authors' analysis steps: It was from reference gene primer amplification that nucleated cell counts were estimated. The table came from immunoSEQ multiplex PCR; TCRdb's copy has only in-frame clones and leaves some out. The DNA gave D and trimming, while V, J and clone size come from that table. The sample lists 95,000 to 110,000 clones, around 90% occurring once. This chain uses TRBV10-3 with TRBJ2-1; D call uncertain. Sequencing was performed on peripheral blood. The clonotype originates from an elderly woman in a cohort sampled during active COVID-19. Written as DNA, the CDR3 is TGTGCCAGCACCAGTTACGGGTCCAACAATGAGCAGTTCTTC. Its protein product is CASTSYGSNNEQFF.